This T cell receptor (beta chain) derives from a study of blood T cell repertoires in COVID-19. This clone was counted once. This study enrolled people aged roughly 18 to 89 from 20 to 25 US geographic areas. Cohort placement rested on clinical history that participants reported themselves. Cohort 3 donors counted as recovered after two negative PCRs, clearance, or resolved symptoms. The CDR3 spans 12 residues. V shed 5 bases and J shed 3 bases, with 8 bases lying between them. CDR1 and CDR2 from the germline V gene are LNHDA and SQIVND (reference sequence). As processed by the authors: Estimates of nucleated cell counts were drawn from the amplification of reference gene primers. Measured with immunoSEQ multiplex PCR; TCRdb has only the in-frame clones, and not every one. V, J and clone size derive from that table, while D and trimming were established from the DNA sequence. The repertoire holds about 270,000 clones, with about 85% as singletons.

The genes are TRBV19 and TRBJ2-7, with D perhaps matching TRBD2 (5 bases). Sequencing was done on a sample of PBMCs or T cells enriched from blood (not recorded which). The TCR sequence derives from a woman between 50 and 59 years old who had recovered from COVID-19. The CDR3 is CASSLAGYEQYF. The CDR3 DNA follows: TGTGCCAGTAGTTTGGCGGGCTACGAGCAGTACTTC.